These 5 T cell receptor beta chains were sequenced from one sample in a study of T-cell reconstitution after alpha-beta-depleted transplantation in children (dated by TCRdb to 2015 to 2016). Receptor libraries were prepared by PCR. Data came from an Illumina HiSeq 2500. TCR library preparation used molecular barcoding, with unique molecular identifiers applied to normalize quantification of the TCRbeta repertoire. TCRdb trimmed the raw reads at Q25, called clones with MiXCR and kept productive beta chains. Rows are unified per CDR3 protein, each entry keeping the most common DNA and genes. The sample table contains approximately 93,000 distinct CDR3 sequences; only one count was recorded for approximately 9.2% of them. The top ten hold 5.5% to 7% of the sample. The sample consisted of PBMCs from the stem cell graft donor, taken from the stem cell graft. Every receptor here comes from a human donor who donated a stem cell graft to a child with congenital amegakaryocytic thrombocytopenia.

This clonotype has ten or more counts. The rearrangement joins TRBV3-1 to TRBJ2-7, with 9 nucleotides matching TRBD1. V trimming: 4 bases; J trimming: 2 bases; junction bases outside the gene matches: 9. Germline CDR1 and CDR2: LGHDT and YNNKEL (reference sequence). This CDR3 contains 16 residues. The CDR3 bases are TGTGCCAGCAGCCTTCCCCTCGGGACAGGGCCCTACGAGCAGTACTTC. Translating gives CASSLPLGTGPYEQYF.

This clonotype was observed many times. The V call is TRBV29-1, the J call TRBJ2-4, with D possibly being TRBD1 or TRBD2 (5 bases each). This CDR3 is built from 12 residues. V was pared by 7 bases and J by 0 bases, with 7 bases between. Germline lookup yields CDR1 SQVTM and CDR2 ANQGSEA. The CDR3 sequence is CSAGTAKNIQYF. CDR3 DNA: TGCAGCGCCGGGACAGCCAAAAACATTCAGTACTTC.

CDR3 sequence reads: CAWSVLSNQPQHF. DNA for the CDR3: TGTGCCTGGAGTGTACTGAGCAATCAGCCCCAGCATTTT. V is TRBV30 and J is TRBJ1-5; D unresolved. V lost 0 bases and J 1 base, leaving 4 bases between the germline ends. The germline V gene has CDR1 GTSNPN and CDR2 SVGIG (reference sequence). CDR3 length: 13 residues.

The sample holds many counts of this clonotype. V gene TRBV12-3 or TRBV12-4 combines with J gene TRBJ2-5; a possible D gene is TRBD1 (5 bases). The V end was cut by 6 bases, the J end by 5 bases, with 13 bases between. The CDR3 runs to 13 residues. CDR3 amino acids: CASSRGAGETQYF. CDR3 nucleotides: TGTGCCAGCAGCCGTGGGGCAGGGGAGACCCAGTACTTC.

The V call is TRBV4-1, the J call TRBJ1-1; 12 bases fit TRBD1. This CDR3 region has 14 residues. Germline trimming cut 2 bases from V and 11 bases from J; bases unmatched to any gene: 6. Germline lookup yields CDR1 MGHRA and CDR2 YSYEKL. For the CDR3, the DNA is TGCGCCAGCAGCCAACCAGGGACAGGGGGCCTTGCTTTCTTT. Protein sequence: CASSQPGTGGLAFF.